This T cell receptor beta chain was sequenced during a study of cytotoxic CD8 clonotypes in ibrutinib-treated CLL. Study context: Among the patients, around ten presented as relapsed/refractory and 15 as treatment-naive; around 17 showed unmutated IGHV. After a median around 13 months on treatment (6 to 36), response samples were drawn.

Study findings and constraints: The clonality rise at ibrutinib response reflected private clonotype expansion.

On this clone itself: As yet, its antigen is unknown.

PBMCs that had been cryopreserved were the source of approximately 1.8 micrograms of genomic DNA for TCR beta libraries. Repertoires were generated with immunoSEQ multiplex PCR, while TCRdb's copy carries only in-frame clones and drops some. The sample holds 60,000 or so clones, around 60% seen once. The CDR3 has 16 amino acids. V shed 4 bases and J 5 bases; nucleotides not matched to a gene: 7. Looked up from germline, CDR1 is SGHRS and CDR2 is YFSETQ. The source of this sequence is a human donor with chronic lymphocytic leukemia. The chain employs TRBV5-1 and TRBJ2-1, with TRBD2 identical over 12 bases. This specimen was PBMCs, taken after 12 months of ibrutinib treatment. The CDR3: CASSLRLAGDDNEQFF. The CDR3 bases are TGCGCCAGCAGCCTTAGACTAGCGGGAGATGACAATGAGCAGTTCTTC.